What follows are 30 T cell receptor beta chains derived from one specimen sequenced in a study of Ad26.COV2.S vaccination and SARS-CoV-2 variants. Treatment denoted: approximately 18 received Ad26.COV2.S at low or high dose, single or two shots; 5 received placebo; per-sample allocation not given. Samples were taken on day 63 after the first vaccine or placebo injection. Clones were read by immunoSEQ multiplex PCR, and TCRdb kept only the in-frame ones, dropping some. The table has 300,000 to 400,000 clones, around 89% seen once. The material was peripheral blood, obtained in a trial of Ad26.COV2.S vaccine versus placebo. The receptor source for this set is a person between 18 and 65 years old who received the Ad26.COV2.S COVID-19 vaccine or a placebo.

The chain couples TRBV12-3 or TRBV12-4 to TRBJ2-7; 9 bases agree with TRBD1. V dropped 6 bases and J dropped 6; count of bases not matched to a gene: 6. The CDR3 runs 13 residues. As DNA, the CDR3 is TGTGCCAGCAGGCCCACAGGGGGCTCCGAGCAGTACTTC. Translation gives CASRPTGGSEQYF.

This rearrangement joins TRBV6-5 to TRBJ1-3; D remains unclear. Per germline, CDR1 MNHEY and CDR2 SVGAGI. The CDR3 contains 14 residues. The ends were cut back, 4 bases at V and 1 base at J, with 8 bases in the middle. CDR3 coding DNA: TGTGCCAGCAGTTTACGGGAATCTGGAAACACCATATATTTT. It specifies CASSLRESGNTIYF.

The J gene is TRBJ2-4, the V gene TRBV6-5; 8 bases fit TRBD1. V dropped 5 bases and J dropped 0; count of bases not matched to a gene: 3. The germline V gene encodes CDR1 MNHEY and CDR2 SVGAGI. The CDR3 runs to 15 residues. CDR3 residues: CASSKQGVAKNIQYF. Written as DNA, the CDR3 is TGTGCCAGCAGTAAACAGGGGGTAGCCAAAAACATTCAGTACTTC.

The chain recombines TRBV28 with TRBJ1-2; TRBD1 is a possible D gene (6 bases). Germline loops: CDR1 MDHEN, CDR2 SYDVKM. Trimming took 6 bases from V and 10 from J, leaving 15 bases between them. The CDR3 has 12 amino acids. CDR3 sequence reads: CASSERGEVYTF. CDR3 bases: TGTGCCAGCAGCGAAAGGGGGGAGGTCTACACCTTC.

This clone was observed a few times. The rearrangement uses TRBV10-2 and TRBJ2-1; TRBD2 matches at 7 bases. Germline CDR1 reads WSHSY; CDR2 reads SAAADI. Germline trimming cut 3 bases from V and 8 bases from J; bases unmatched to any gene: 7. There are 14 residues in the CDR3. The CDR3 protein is CASSEAERGYEQFF. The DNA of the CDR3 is TGCGCCAGCAGTGAAGCGGAGCGGGGCTATGAGCAGTTCTTC.

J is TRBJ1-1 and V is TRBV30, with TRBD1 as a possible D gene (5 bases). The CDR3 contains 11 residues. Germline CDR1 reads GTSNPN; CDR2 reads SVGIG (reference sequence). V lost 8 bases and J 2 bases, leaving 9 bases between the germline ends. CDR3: CAGAGNTEAFF. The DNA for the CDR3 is TGTGCCGGGGCTGGTAACACTGAAGCTTTCTTT. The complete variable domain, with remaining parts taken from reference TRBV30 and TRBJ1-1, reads SQTIHQWPATLVQPVGSPLSLECTVEGTSNPNLYWYRQAAGRGLQLLFYSVGIGQISSEVPQNLSASRPQDRQFILSSKKLLLSDSGFYLCAGAGNTEAFFGQGTRLTVV.

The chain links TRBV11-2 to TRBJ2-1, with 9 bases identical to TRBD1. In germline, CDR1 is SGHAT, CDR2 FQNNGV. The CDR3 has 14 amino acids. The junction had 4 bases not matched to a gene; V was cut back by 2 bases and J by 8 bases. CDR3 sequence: CASSLWDRVYEQFF. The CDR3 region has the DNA TGTGCCAGCAGCTTATGGGACAGGGTCTATGAGCAGTTCTTC.

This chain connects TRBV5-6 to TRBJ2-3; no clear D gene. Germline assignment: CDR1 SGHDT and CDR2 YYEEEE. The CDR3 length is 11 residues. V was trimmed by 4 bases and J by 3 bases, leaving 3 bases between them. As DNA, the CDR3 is TGTGCCAGCAGCGCAACAGATACGCAGTATTTT. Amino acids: CASSATDTQYF.

CDR3 sequence (DNA): TGTGCCAGCAGTACCGGTCGTACCGGGACTAGCGTATCCTACGAGCAGTACTTC. It specifies CASSTGRTGTSVSYEQYF. V and J are TRBV28 and TRBJ2-7; 10 bases are shared with TRBD2. Trimming took 5 bases from V and 1 from J; bases not matched to a gene: 14. Germline CDR1 is MDHEN and CDR2 is SYDVKM. The CDR3 consists of 18 residues.

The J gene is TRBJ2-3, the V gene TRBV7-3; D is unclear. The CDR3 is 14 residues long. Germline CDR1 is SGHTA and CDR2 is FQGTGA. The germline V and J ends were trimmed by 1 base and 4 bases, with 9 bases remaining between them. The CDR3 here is CASSLRPDADTQYF. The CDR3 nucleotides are TGTGCCAGCAGCTTAAGGCCTGACGCAGATACGCAGTATTTT. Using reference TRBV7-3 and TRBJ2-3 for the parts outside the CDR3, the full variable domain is GAGVSQTPSNKVTEKGKYVELRCDPISGHTALYWYRQSLGQGPEFLIYFQGTGAADDSGLPNDRFFAVRPEGSVSTLKIQRTERGDSAVYLCASSLRPDADTQYFGPGTRLTVL.

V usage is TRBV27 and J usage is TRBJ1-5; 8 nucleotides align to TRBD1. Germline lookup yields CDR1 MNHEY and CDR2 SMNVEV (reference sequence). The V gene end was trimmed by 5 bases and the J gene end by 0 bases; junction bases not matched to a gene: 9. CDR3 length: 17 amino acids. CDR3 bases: TGTGCCAGCAGTCTAAGGACAGGGATAAATAGCAATCAGCCCCAGCATTTT. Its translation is CASSLRTGINSNQPQHF.

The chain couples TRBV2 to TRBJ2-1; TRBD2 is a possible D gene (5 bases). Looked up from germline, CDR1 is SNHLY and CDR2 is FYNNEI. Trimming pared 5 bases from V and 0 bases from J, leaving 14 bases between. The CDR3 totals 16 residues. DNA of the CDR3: TGTGCCAGCAGTCTTGGACTCTTCAGCTCCTACAATGAGCAGTTCTTC. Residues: CASSLGLFSSYNEQFF.

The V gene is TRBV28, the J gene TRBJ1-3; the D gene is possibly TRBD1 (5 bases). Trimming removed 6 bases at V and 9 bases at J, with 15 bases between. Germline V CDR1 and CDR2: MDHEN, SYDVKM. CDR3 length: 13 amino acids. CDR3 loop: CASRAGTYPTIYF. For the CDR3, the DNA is TGTGCCAGCAGGGCAGGGACTTATCCCACCATATATTTT. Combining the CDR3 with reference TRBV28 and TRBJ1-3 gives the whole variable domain DVKVTQSSRYLVKRTGEKVFLECVQDMDHENMFWYRQDPGLGLRLIYFSYDVKMKEKGDIPEGYSVSREKKERFSLILESASTNQTSMYLCASRAGTYPTIYFGEGSWLTVV.

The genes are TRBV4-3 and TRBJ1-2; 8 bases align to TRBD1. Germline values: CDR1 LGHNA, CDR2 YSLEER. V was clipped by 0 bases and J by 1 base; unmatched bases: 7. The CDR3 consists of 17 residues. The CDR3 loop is CASSQDLPGGVNYGYTF. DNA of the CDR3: TGCGCCAGCAGCCAAGATCTCCCAGGGGGCGTTAACTATGGCTACACCTTC.

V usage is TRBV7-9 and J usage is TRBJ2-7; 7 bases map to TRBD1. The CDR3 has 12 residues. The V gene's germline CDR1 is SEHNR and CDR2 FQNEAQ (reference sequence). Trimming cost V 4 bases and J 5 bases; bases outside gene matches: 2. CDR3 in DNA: TGTGCCAGCAGCTACCAGGGGGACGAGCAGTACTTC. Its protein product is CASSYQGDEQYF.

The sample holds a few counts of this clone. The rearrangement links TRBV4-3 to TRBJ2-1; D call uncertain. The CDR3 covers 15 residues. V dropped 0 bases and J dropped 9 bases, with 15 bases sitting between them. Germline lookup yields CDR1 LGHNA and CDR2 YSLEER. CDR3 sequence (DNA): TGCGCCAGCAGCCAAGATATCAGCGCCACCGGTGAGCAGTTCTTC. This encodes CASSQDISATGEQFF.

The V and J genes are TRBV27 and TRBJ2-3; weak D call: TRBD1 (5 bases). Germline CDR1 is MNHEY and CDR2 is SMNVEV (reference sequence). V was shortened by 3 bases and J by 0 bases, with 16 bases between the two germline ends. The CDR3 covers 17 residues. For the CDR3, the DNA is TGTGCCAGCAGTTTCTACGACAGACCTTCCAGCACAGATACGCAGTATTTT. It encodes CASSFYDRPSSTDTQYF.

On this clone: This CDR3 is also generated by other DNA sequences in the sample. The CDR3: CASRSSGNTIYF. The CDR3 DNA follows: TGTGCCAGCAGAAGCTCTGGAAACACCATATATTTT. The chain uses TRBV6-5 and TRBJ1-3; D ambiguous. V lost 6 bases, J lost 0 bases, and 3 bases lay in between. The CDR3 totals 12 residues. CDR1 is MNHEY, CDR2 SVGAGI, per germline.

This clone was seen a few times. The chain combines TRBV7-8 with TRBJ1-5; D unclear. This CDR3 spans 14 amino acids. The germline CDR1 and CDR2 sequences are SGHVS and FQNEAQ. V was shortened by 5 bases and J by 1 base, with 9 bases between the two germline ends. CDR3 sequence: CASSLVASNQPQHF. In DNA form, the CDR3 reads TGTGCCAGCAGCCTGGTGGCCAGCAATCAGCCCCAGCATTTT.

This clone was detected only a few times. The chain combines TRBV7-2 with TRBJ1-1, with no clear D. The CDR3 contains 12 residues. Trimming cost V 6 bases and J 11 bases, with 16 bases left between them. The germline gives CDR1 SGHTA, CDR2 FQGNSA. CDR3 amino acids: CASSHRTPGAFF. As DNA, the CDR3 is TGTGCCAGCAGTCATAGGACGCCCGGGGCTTTCTTT.

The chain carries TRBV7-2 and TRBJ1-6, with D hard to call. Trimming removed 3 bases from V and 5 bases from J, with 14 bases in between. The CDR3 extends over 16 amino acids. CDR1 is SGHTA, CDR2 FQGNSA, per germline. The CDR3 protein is CASSLWGLADNSPLHF. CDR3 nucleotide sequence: TGTGCCAGCAGCTTGTGGGGTTTAGCCGATAATTCACCCCTCCACTTT.

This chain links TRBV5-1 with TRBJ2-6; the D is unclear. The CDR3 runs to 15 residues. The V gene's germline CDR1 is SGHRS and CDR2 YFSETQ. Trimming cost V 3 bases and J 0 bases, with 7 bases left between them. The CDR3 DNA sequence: TGCGCCAGCAGCTCCACTCCCTCTGGGGCCAACGTCCTGACTTTC. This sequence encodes CASSSTPSGANVLTF.

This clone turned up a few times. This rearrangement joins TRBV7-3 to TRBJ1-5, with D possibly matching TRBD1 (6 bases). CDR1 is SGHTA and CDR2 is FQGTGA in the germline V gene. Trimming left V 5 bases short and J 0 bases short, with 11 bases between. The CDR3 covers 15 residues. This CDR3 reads CASSTQGYSNQPQHF. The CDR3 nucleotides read TGTGCCAGCAGCACACAGGGTTATAGCAATCAGCCCCAGCATTTT.

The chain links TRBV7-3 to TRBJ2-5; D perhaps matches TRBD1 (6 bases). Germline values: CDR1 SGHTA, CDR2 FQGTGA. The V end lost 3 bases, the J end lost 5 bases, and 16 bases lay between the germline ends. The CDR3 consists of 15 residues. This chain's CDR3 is CASSFQGLVLETQYF. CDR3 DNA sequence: TGTGCCAGCAGCTTCCAGGGGTTGGTTCTGGAGACCCAGTACTTC.

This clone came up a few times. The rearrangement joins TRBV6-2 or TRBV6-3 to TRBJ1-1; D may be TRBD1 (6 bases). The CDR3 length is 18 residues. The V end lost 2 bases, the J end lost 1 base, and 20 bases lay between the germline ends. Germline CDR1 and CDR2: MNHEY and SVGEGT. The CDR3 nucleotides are TGTGCCAGCAGTTACCCCGCAGGGGAGGGAAGAAGGAACACTGAAGCTTTCTTT. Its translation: CASSYPAGEGRRNTEAFF.

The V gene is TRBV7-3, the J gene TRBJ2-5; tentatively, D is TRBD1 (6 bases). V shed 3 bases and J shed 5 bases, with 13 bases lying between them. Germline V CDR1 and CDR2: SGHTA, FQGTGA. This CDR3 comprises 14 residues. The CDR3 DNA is TGTGCCAGCAGCTTGACAGGTGATCTCGAGACCCAGTACTTC. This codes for CASSLTGDLETQYF.

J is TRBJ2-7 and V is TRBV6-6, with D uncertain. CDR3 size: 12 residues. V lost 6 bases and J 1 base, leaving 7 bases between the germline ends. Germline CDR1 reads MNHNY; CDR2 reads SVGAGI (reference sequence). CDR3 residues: CASRQISYEQYF. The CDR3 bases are TGTGCCAGCAGACAGATTTCCTACGAGCAGTACTTC.

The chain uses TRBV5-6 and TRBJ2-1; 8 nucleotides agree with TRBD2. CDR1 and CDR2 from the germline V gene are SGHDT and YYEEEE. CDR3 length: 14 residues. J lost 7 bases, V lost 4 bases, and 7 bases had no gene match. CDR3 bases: TGTGCCAGCAGCGAAGGACTAGCCATTAATGAGCAGTTCTTC. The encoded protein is CASSEGLAINEQFF.

The CDR3 coding sequence is TGCGCCAGCAGCCGCACCTCCCTAGCGGGGCTACTAAATGAGCAGTTCTTC. It translates to CASSRTSLAGLLNEQFF. The J gene is TRBJ2-1, the V gene TRBV4-3; 9 positions agree with TRBD2. V lost 4 bases, J lost 7 bases, and 14 bases stayed unmatched. This CDR3 has 17 residues. Germline V lookup: CDR1 LGHNA, CDR2 YSLEER.

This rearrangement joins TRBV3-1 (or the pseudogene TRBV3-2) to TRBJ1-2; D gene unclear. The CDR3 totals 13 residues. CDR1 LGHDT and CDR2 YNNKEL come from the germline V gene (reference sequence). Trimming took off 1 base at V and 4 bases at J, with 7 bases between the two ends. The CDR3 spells CASSQGVTYGYTF. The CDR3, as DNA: TGTGCCAGCAGCCAAGGAGTGACCTATGGCTACACCTTC.